This T cell receptor beta chain was obtained from a study of neoadjuvant anti-PD-1 for oral cavity cancer. About the research overall: Around day 43, patients without progression received a fourth nivolumab dose before surgery. Overall study results and limits: With a few patients per group, TCR findings need larger cohorts.

The junction had 4 bases not matched to a gene; V was cut back by 2 bases and J by 6 bases. Germline V gives CDR1 MDHEN, CDR2 SYDVKM. The CDR3 spans 14 residues. Concerning this clone: Its antigen is unknown.

Clones were sequenced by immunoSEQ multiplex PCR, and TCRdb holds only the in-frame ones, with some missing. The sample has around 9,700 clones, roughly half seen once. The chain has TRBV28 and TRBJ2-3; 8 positions match TRBD2. The specimen was tumor tissue, collected before nivolumab (anti-PD-1) treatment. This sequence was found in a person between 40 and 85 years old with oral cavity squamous cell carcinoma. CDR3 sequence: CASSLPAGADTQYF. The CDR3 DNA reads as TGTGCCAGCAGTTTACCAGCGGGGGCCGATACGCAGTATTTT.